This section outlines one T cell receptor (beta chain) sequence together with its context. Its cognate antigen is unknown. At the DNA level, this CDR3 is encoded by other sequences in the same sample as well. Each of the donors was a healthy adult who was HIV-negative and had not had a recent acute infection or vaccination. The data belong to a study of shared clonotypes between healthy human individuals. This table comes from immunoSEQ multiplex PCR, and its TCRdb copy is limited to in-frame clones, with some not included. The sample holds 2 million to 2.5 million clones, around 95% seen once. Study-wide results and caveats: Few donors limited the genetic and exposure-history diversity represented. As a rule, naive subsets had a larger estimated richness than memory subsets.

With V trimmed by 3 bases and J by 2 bases, 4 bases remained unmatched. Per germline, CDR1 MDHEN and CDR2 SYDVKM. There are 14 residues in the CDR3. The rearrangement uses TRBV28 and TRBJ2-7, with TRBD1 matching over 7 bases. The TCR comes from a young man in good health. The sequenced material came from naive CD4+ T cells sorted from blood. Described subset: CD45RA+ positively selected. For the CDR3, the DNA is TGTGCCAGCAGTTTGGGGGACAGACCCTACGAGCAGTACTTC. Translating gives CASSLGDRPYEQYF.